Presented here are 2 T cell receptor beta chains from one specimen sequenced in a study of T cells in localized non-small cell lung cancer. Using immunoSEQ multiplex PCR, the repertoire was profiled, and TCRdb retains in-frame clones only, with some absent. The table has fewer than 35,000 clones, 70% to 90% seen once; the top ten hold less than 5.5%. The material was peripheral blood, obtained before any cancer treatment. These receptors came from a male donor aged 60 or over with stage III lung adenocarcinoma.

The V and J genes are TRBV5-5 and TRBJ1-4; 9 bases line up with TRBD1. The V segment lost 3 bases and the J segment 5 bases; nucleotides outside the gene matches: 5. The length of the CDR3 is 15 residues. CDR1 is SGHKS and CDR2 is YYEKEE in the germline V gene (reference sequence). CDR3 region: CASSSYRGQNEKLFF. The DNA for the CDR3 is TGTGCCAGCAGCTCCTACAGGGGGCAGAATGAAAAACTGTTTTTT.

This chain uses TRBV6-5 with TRBJ1-4, with D unclear. This CDR3 region has 16 residues. Trimming removed 0 bases from V and 3 bases from J, with 11 bases in between. CDR1 MNHEY and CDR2 SVGAGI come from the germline V gene. In nucleotides, the CDR3 is TGTGCCAGCAGTTACTCATCCGGGATGGCTAATGAAAAACTGTTTTTT. Protein product: CASSYSSGMANEKLFF.